This T cell receptor beta chain was captured in a study of brain metastases from non-small cell lung cancer. The method was immunoSEQ multiplex PCR; TCRdb's version includes in-frame clones alone and lacks a portion of them. The table records 1,500 to 2,000 clones, 88% of them present only once. The TCR sequence derives from a donor over 35 with non-small cell lung cancer. Sequenced material: tumor-adjacent normal tissue.

CDR3 in amino acids: CSASRSYEQYF. Written as DNA, the CDR3 is TGCAGTGCTAGTCGCTCCTACGAGCAGTACTTC. The chain recombines TRBV20-1 with TRBJ2-7; D unresolved. There are 11 residues in the CDR3. Trimming removed 3 bases from V and 0 bases from J, with 3 bases in between. CDR1 and CDR2 from the germline V gene are DFQATT and SNEGSKA (reference sequence).